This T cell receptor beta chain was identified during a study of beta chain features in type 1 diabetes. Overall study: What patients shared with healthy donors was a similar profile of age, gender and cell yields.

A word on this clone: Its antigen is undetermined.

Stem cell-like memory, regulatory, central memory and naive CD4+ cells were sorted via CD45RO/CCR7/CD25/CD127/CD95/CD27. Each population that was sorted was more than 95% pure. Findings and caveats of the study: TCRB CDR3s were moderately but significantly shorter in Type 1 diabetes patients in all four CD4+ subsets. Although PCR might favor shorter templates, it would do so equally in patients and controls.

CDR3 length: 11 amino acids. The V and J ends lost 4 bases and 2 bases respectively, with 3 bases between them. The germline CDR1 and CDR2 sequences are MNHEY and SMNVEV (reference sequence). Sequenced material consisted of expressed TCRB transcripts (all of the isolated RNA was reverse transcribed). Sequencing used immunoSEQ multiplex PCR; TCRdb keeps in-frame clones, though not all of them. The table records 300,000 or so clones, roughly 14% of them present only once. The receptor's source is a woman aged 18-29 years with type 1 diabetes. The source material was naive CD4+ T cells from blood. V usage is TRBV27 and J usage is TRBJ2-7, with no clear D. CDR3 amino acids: CASSSTYEQYF. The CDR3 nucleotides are TGTGCCAGCAGTTCCACCTACGAGCAGTACTTC.